This TCR beta chain originates from a study of blood T cell repertoires in COVID-19 (dated by TCRdb to 2020 to 2022). As for the study more broadly: Samples from collaborators originated in the United States, Italy and Spain and spanned both the acute and convalescent phases of COVID-19. Subjects who had been exposed to COVID-19, were actively infected with it, or had recovered from it provided the deeply sampled blood TCRbeta repertoires that made up the dataset. Nearly every sample came with metadata listing a de-identified subject ID, COVID-19 status, age in years and sex. Samples came from the ongoing ImmuneRACE study (first 160 participants) plus 1,254 subjects from 6 global collaborators. The repertoires were released in a freely available public database intended as a resource for research on the immune response to SARS-CoV-2. Where HLA class I and class II types were available, the types were taken from metadata supplied by the sample provider, not from assay-based typing. The prospective study material was composed of cDNA or gDNA derived from T cells, B-cell-depleted T cells, or PBMCs.

The immunoSEQ Assay, a bias-controlled multiplex PCR, was used to amplify TCRbeta CDR3 regions from genomic DNA. Per the original workflow: The number of nucleated cells in each sample was estimated from the amplification of reference gene primers within the assay. Sequence reads were collapsed and filtered to measure the absolute abundance of every unique TCRbeta CDR3 rearrangement. Productive Simpson clonality was computed per sample as the square root of Simpson's diversity index over productive rearrangements. TCRdb took over this immuneACCESS table, retaining in-frame rearrangements with V and J assigned. Such tables are incomplete; in checked studies, under half of the missing clones stem from an unresolved V gene, and the remainder is unexplained. V and J calls and clone size are as listed in that table; D and trimming were resolved from the DNA. Recorded for this sample are more than 95,000 clones; roughly four fifths of them occurred a single time. 4.5% to 5.5% of the sample belongs to the ten largest clones.

As for this clone: Its antigen remains undetermined. The sample holds no much larger clone one base away, and base qualities are not on file.

Each collaborating institution followed its own protocols to collect whole blood in K2EDTA tubes. For TCRbeta analysis, collaborators shipped samples as frozen whole blood, isolated PBMCs, or DNA extracted from either of those sample types. Results the study describes overall, beyond this receptor: The amount of clinical and demographic metadata varied by source and participant and was provided uncurated.

The receptor was isolated from a man aged 60 to 75 with acute or convalescent COVID-19. Sequenced material: peripheral blood.

The bases are TGTGCCACCAGCAGAGGATTGAGCGGGGGGGCCGGAGGAAATCCCGGGGAGCTGTTTTTT. Its product reads: CATSRGLSGGAGGNPGELFF. Here the chain combines TRBV15 and TRBJ2-2; a stretch of 10 junction bases matches TRBD2. V is trimmed back by 1 base and J by 6 bases, and the junction contains 17 bases that no gene match accounts for. Taken from cysteine to phenylalanine, the CDR3 has 20 residues. Here the CDR3 DNA is all that survives: 60 bases in frame from base 1. From a lookup of the germline V gene (reference sequence), CDR1 and CDR2 are LNHNV and YYDKDF.